This TCR beta chain was documented in a study of blood T cell repertoires in COVID-19. About the research overall: Material from acute and convalescent COVID-19 was sourced from the United States, Italy and Spain.

As handled by the study authors: By means of reference gene primer amplification, nucleated cell counts were estimated. Measured with immunoSEQ multiplex PCR; TCRdb has only the in-frame clones, and not every one. Clone size and V and J calls were adopted from that table, with D and trimming inferred from the DNA. The sample lists about 490,000 clones; approximately 83% were seen once. This CDR3 is built from 14 residues. V was shortened by 1 base and J by 4 bases, with 7 bases between the two germline ends. Per the germline V gene, CDR1 is MDHEN and CDR2 is SYDVKM. This sequence joins TRBV28 and TRBJ1-4; no clear D gene. Sequenced sample: peripheral blood. This receptor was obtained from a human donor in a cohort sampled during active COVID-19. CDR3 region: CASSLLQDNEKLFF. In nucleotides, the CDR3 is TGTGCCAGCAGTTTATTGCAGGATAATGAAAAACTGTTTTTT. The full variable domain, with the rest looked up from reference TRBV28 and TRBJ1-4, is DVKVTQSSRYLVKRTGEKVFLECVQDMDHENMFWYRQDPGLGLRLIYFSYDVKMKEKGDIPEGYSVSREKKERFSLILESASTNQTSMYLCASSLLQDNEKLFFGSGTQLSVL.